What follows are 28 T cell receptor beta chains derived from one specimen sequenced in a study of shared clonotypes between healthy human individuals. The table came from immunoSEQ multiplex PCR; TCRdb's copy has only in-frame clones and leaves some out. The sample holds 1.4 million or so clones, less than 99% seen once. Sequenced material: naive CD4+ T cells sorted from blood. Described subset: CD45RA+ positively selected. The receptors derive from a man aged 25-45 years in good health.

The rearrangement uses TRBV10-3 and TRBJ2-7; no clear D. Germline V gene sequence: CDR1 ENHRY, CDR2 SYGVKD. CDR3 size: 13 residues. V was trimmed by 2 bases and J by 5 bases, leaving 10 bases between them. DNA of the CDR3: TGTGCCATCAGTGAGGAGAATAATGACGAGCAGTACTTC. It is translated as CAISEENNDEQYF.

V usage is TRBV5-1 and J usage is TRBJ2-7; the D call may be TRBD1 or TRBD2 (5 bases each). CDR1 and CDR2 (germline): SGHRS, YFSETQ. Deletions cut 3 bases from V and 2 bases from J, with 15 bases between. The CDR3 totals 15 residues. The CDR3 nucleotides read TGCGCCAGCAGCTCTGCCGAGGGGTCCACCTACGAGCAGTACTTC. Its translation: CASSSAEGSTYEQYF.

V usage is TRBV7-3 and J usage is TRBJ2-1, with D perhaps matching TRBD2 (6 bases). V gave up 2 bases and J gave up 6 bases, with 11 bases separating them. The CDR3 contains 14 residues. Germline V CDR1 and CDR2: SGHTA, FQGTGA. CDR3 bases: TGTGCCAGCAGCTTATTCCAGGGAGGCAATGAGCAGTTCTTC. Encoded protein: CASSLFQGGNEQFF.

The chain uses TRBV28 and TRBJ2-3; 7 positions agree with TRBD2. This CDR3 is 15 amino acids long. Looked up from germline, CDR1 is MDHEN and CDR2 is SYDVKM. The trim removed 5 bases at V and 5 bases at J, leaving 10 bases unmatched. This CDR3 reads CASSTSASGGDTQYF. As DNA, the CDR3 is TGTGCCAGCAGTACGTCAGCTAGCGGTGGAGATACGCAGTATTTT.

This rearrangement joins TRBV30 to TRBJ2-6, with D hard to call. The ends were cut back, 2 bases at V and 0 bases at J, with 5 bases in the middle. Per germline, CDR1 GTSNPN and CDR2 SVGIG (reference sequence). The length of the CDR3 is 14 residues. CDR3 sequence: CAWSRSSGANVLTF. The DNA for the CDR3 is TGTGCCTGGAGTCGTAGCTCTGGGGCCAACGTCCTGACTTTC.

This chain uses TRBV7-2 with TRBJ2-1; 10 bases map to TRBD1. Trimming took 4 bases from V and 3 from J; bases not matched to a gene: 3. The CDR3 sequence is 15 residues long. Germline loops: CDR1 SGHTA, CDR2 FQGNSA. CDR3 loop: CASSSDRGLYNEQFF. The CDR3 DNA follows: TGTGCCAGCAGCTCAGACAGGGGGCTCTACAATGAGCAGTTCTTC.

V and J are TRBV6-1 and TRBJ1-5, with TRBD1 matching over 8 bases. Trimming took 0 bases from V and 2 from J; bases not matched to a gene: 0. Germline V gives CDR1 MNHNS, CDR2 SASEGT. The CDR3 is 15 residues long. In DNA, the CDR3 is TGTGCCAGCAGTGAAGCACAGGGGGGCAATCAGCCCCAGCATTTT. It yields the protein CASSEAQGGNQPQHF.

This chain links TRBV28 with TRBJ2-1, with 11 nucleotides matching TRBD1. The V gene end was trimmed by 6 bases and the J gene end by 8 bases; junction bases not matched to a gene: 9. The CDR3 has 15 residues. Germline CDR1 reads MDHEN; CDR2 reads SYDVKM. The CDR3 here is CASSLDRGPGDEQFF. Here the CDR3 DNA reads TGTGCCAGCAGCTTGGACAGGGGGCCTGGGGATGAGCAGTTCTTC.

The rearrangement links TRBV11-2 to TRBJ2-7; 11 nucleotides line up with TRBD2. The ends lost 4 bases at V and 6 bases at J; junction bases unmatched: 14. Germline V gene sequence: CDR1 SGHAT, CDR2 FQNNGV. This CDR3 is built from 17 residues. The CDR3 protein is CASSSLTGTSGHGEQYF. CDR3 nucleotide sequence: TGTGCCAGCAGCTCCCTTACTGGGACTAGCGGTCATGGCGAGCAGTACTTC.

V is TRBV6-6 and J is TRBJ2-7; D might be TRBD1 (6 bases). V lost 1 base and J lost 3, with 10 bases in between. CDR3 size: 14 residues. In germline, CDR1 is MNHNY, CDR2 SVGAGI (reference sequence). In nucleotides, the CDR3 is TGTGCCAGCAGTTACTGGGACACTAACTACGAGCAGTACTTC. Residues: CASSYWDTNYEQYF.

Regarding this clone: Other nucleotide sequences from this sample produce the same CDR3. The chain carries TRBV5-1 and TRBJ2-7; no clear D. V was cut by 0 bases and J by 5 bases, with 9 bases left in between. CDR1 and CDR2 from the germline V gene are SGHRS and YFSETQ. The CDR3 runs 13 residues. CDR3 nucleotides: TGCGCCAGCAGCTTGGTGGGCCCGGACGAGCAGTACTTC. It translates to CASSLVGPDEQYF.

This rearrangement joins TRBV29-1 to TRBJ2-3; D is uncertain. This CDR3 contains 16 residues. Trimming removed 0 bases from V and 3 bases from J, with 16 bases in between. Germline V gene lookup returns CDR1 SQVTM and CDR2 ANQGSEA. In nucleotides, the CDR3 is TGCAGCGTTGAAGATGGCCAAGGTCTTCGTACAGATACGCAGTATTTT. It is translated as CSVEDGQGLRTDTQYF.

CDR3 in amino acids: CASSLTGSNYGYTF. CDR3 coding DNA: TGTGCCAGCAGTTTAACAGGGTCTAACTATGGCTACACCTTC. V is TRBV6-5 and J is TRBJ1-2; weak D call: TRBD1 (6 bases). This CDR3 region has 14 residues. Per germline, CDR1 MNHEY and CDR2 SVGAGI. Trimming left V 4 bases short and J 0 bases short, with 9 bases between.

The chain uses TRBV7-9 and TRBJ1-2; D unclear. V was clipped by 1 base and J by 0 bases, with 6 bases between them. Germline V gene lookup returns CDR1 SEHNR and CDR2 FQNEAQ (reference sequence). This CDR3 spans 14 amino acids. CDR3: CASSLDISNYGYTF. The DNA for the CDR3 is TGTGCCAGCAGCTTAGACATCTCTAACTATGGCTACACCTTC.

Concerning this clone itself: Other DNA sequences within the sample encode an identical CDR3. This chain connects TRBV28 to TRBJ2-6; tentative D call: TRBD2 (6 bases). Trimming took 5 bases from V and 4 from J, leaving 15 bases between them. This CDR3 has 16 residues. Germline V gene lookup returns CDR1 MDHEN and CDR2 SYDVKM. This chain's CDR3 is CASSPPGGAGANVLTF. DNA for the CDR3: TGTGCCAGCAGTCCCCCCGGGGGAGCAGGGGCCAACGTCCTGACTTTC.

This sequence joins TRBV7-9 and TRBJ2-1; D might be TRBD1 or TRBD2, each matching 6 bases. The CDR3 has 16 residues. The V end was cut by 2 bases, the J end by 5 bases, with 16 bases between. CDR1 and CDR2 from the germline V gene are SEHNR and FQNEAQ (reference sequence). For the CDR3, the DNA is TGTGCCAGCAGCTTATTTTCGGGGGCGCCCCACAATGAGCAGTTCTTC. Protein: CASSLFSGAPHNEQFF.

The rearrangement uses TRBV9 and TRBJ1-2; D is undetermined. Germline CDR1 is SGDLS and CDR2 is YYNGEE. Trimming left V 5 bases short and J 4 bases short, with 6 bases between. This CDR3 is 11 amino acids long. CDR3 amino acids: CASSSGYGYTF. The CDR3 DNA reads as TGTGCCAGCAGTTCGGGCTATGGCTACACCTTC.

The V gene is TRBV30, the J gene TRBJ2-5; tentative D call: TRBD2 (5 bases). The DNA end is a closer match to TRBJ2-7, so the J assignment may be wrong. This CDR3 has 13 residues. The germline V gene encodes CDR1 GTSNPN and CDR2 SVGIG (reference sequence). The CDR3 nucleotides read TGTGCCTGGAGTGTACCCCCGGGGAGCGAGCAGTACTTC. Encoded protein: CAWSVPPGSEQYF.

This rearrangement joins TRBV2 to TRBJ1-5; a possible D gene is TRBD1 (5 bases). The germline V gene encodes CDR1 SNHLY and CDR2 FYNNEI. V was trimmed by 2 bases and J by 4 bases, leaving 15 bases between them. CDR3 length: 16 amino acids. The CDR3 region is CASSEKGPGINQPQHF. The CDR3 nucleotides are TGTGCCAGCAGTGAAAAGGGACCTGGGATAAATCAGCCCCAGCATTTT.

This clone appeared once. This chain connects TRBV10-3 to TRBJ2-5; 7 nucleotides match TRBD1. The CDR3 spans 14 residues. Germline assignment: CDR1 ENHRY and CDR2 SYGVKD. V lost 6 bases, J lost 0 bases, and 4 bases stayed unmatched. This CDR3 reads CAISVGQDQETQYF. As DNA, the CDR3 is TGTGCCATCAGCGTTGGACAGGACCAAGAGACCCAGTACTTC.

This sequence joins TRBV11-2 and TRBJ2-2, with 7 bases matching TRBD2. V was pared by 5 bases and J by 6 bases, with 9 bases of the junction left unmatched. CDR1 and CDR2 from the germline V gene are SGHAT and FQNNGV. The CDR3 length is 15 residues. CDR3 amino acids: CASSPSGGRAGELFF. In nucleotides, the CDR3 is TGTGCCAGCAGCCCGTCGGGGGGAAGGGCCGGGGAGCTGTTTTTT.

In DNA, the CDR3 is TGTGCCAGCAGTTTAGGGCTAGCGGGGGCCGTTAAAGAGACCCAGTACTTC. It yields the protein CASSLGLAGAVKETQYF. The chain carries TRBV27 and TRBJ2-5; 10 nucleotides match TRBD2. From germline, CDR1 is MNHEY and CDR2 SMNVEV (reference sequence). V was pared by 2 bases and J by 3 bases, with 9 bases of the junction left unmatched. CDR3 size: 17 residues.

The chain employs TRBV4-3 and TRBJ2-1; D unresolved. This CDR3 comprises 16 residues. Trimming cost V 0 bases and J 3 bases, with 12 bases left between them. Germline CDR1 reads LGHNA; CDR2 reads YSLEER. The CDR3 loop reads CASSQDFLSFYNEQFF. The CDR3 nucleotides are TGCGCCAGCAGCCAAGACTTCCTATCCTTCTACAATGAGCAGTTCTTC.

The chain is built from TRBV10-3 and TRBJ2-1, with 7 nucleotides matching TRBD2. V trimming: 2 bases; J trimming: 4 bases; junction bases outside the gene matches: 5. The CDR3 extends over 15 amino acids. In germline, CDR1 is ENHRY, CDR2 SYGVKD. The CDR3, as DNA: TGTGCCATCAGTGAGGATGGCGGGAGATACAATGAGCAGTTCTTC. Translation: CAISEDGGRYNEQFF.

J is TRBJ2-2 and V is TRBV7-3, with D maybe TRBD2 (5 bases). Trimming took 0 bases from V and 7 from J, leaving 6 bases between them. This CDR3 comprises 13 residues. The germline CDR1 and CDR2 sequences are SGHTA and FQGTGA. Here the CDR3 reads CASSLTGDGELFF. As DNA, the CDR3 is TGTGCCAGCAGCTTAACGGGAGACGGGGAGCTGTTTTTT.

The chain is built from TRBV5-1 and TRBJ2-6, with D maybe TRBD1 (5 bases). Germline assignment: CDR1 SGHRS and CDR2 YFSETQ. CDR3 size: 16 residues. V lost 4 bases to trimming and J lost 1 base, with 12 bases between them. This chain's CDR3 is CASSQPAGSGANVLTF. In nucleotides, the CDR3 is TGCGCCAGCAGCCAACCAGCAGGGTCTGGGGCCAACGTCCTGACTTTC.

The chain couples TRBV5-8 to TRBJ2-7, with 10 bases aligning to TRBD2. With 1 base clipped from V and 3 bases from J, the junction kept 1 base outside the gene matches. Looked up from germline, CDR1 is SGHTS and CDR2 is YDEGEE. The CDR3 spans 14 residues. This CDR3 is CASSLRTSGYEQYF. Here the CDR3 DNA reads TGTGCCAGCAGCTTGAGGACTAGCGGCTACGAGCAGTACTTC.

As to this clone: Distinct nucleotide sequences in the sample also encode this CDR3. The chain carries TRBV19 and TRBJ1-5, with 7 bases lining up with TRBD1. J was trimmed by 3 bases and V by 3 bases; bases with no gene match: 5. Per the germline V gene, CDR1 is LNHDA and CDR2 is SQIVND (reference sequence). CDR3 length: 15 residues. The CDR3 loop reads CASSIRQGANQPQHF. The CDR3 DNA follows: TGTGCCAGTAGTATCCGACAGGGCGCCAATCAGCCCCAGCATTTT.